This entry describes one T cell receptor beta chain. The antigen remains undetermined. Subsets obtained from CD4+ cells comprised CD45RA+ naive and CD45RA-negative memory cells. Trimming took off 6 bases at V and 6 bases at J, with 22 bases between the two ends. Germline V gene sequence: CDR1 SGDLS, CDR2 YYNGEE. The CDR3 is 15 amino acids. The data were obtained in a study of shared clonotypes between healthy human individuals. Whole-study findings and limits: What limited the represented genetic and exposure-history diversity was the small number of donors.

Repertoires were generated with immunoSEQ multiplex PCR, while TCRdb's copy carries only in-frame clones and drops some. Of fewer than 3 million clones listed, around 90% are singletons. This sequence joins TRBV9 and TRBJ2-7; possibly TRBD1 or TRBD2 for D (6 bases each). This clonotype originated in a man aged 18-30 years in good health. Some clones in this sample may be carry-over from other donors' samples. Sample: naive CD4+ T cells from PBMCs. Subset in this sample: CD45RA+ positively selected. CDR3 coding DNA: TGTGCCAGCACCACCGGGGTGGGGGGCATCGCCGAGCAGTACTTC. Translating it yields CASTTGVGGIAEQYF.